The present T cell receptor (beta chain) was sequenced within a study of cytomegalovirus exposure and HLA in healthy donors. Overall study findings and caveats: According to the study, 150 to 200 TCR beta chains were cytomegalovirus-associated. Follow-up analysis seemed to connect common viral pathogens with several of the most significant clusters identified. Some V segments, including TRBV6-2 and TRBV6-3, were excluded as indistinguishable. For cytomegalovirus status, the classifier reportedly gave diagnoses with high specificity and sensitivity.

The PCR was carried out with 60 Vbeta primers and 13 Jbeta primers. Produced via immunoSEQ multiplex PCR; TCRdb's table is partial and in-frame only. The sample yields around 97,000 clones, around a tenth seen once. The V and J ends lost 4 bases and 5 bases, in that order; junction bases with no gene match: 4. Germline-derived CDR1 and CDR2 are SGHRS and YFSETQ. This CDR3 is built from 14 residues. This clone was detected only a few times. Its antigen is unknown. The sample contains more than one DNA sequence encoding this CDR3. The sequencing sample was made of PBMCs. The V gene is TRBV5-1, the J gene TRBJ1-4; 8 nucleotides agree with TRBD1. The clonotype was recovered from a man aged 45 to 65 in good health and CMV-seropositive. This chain's CDR3 is CASSRGQGNEKLFF. DNA of the CDR3: TGCGCCAGCAGCCGTGGACAGGGAAATGAAAAACTGTTTTTT.